This T cell receptor (beta chain) stems from a study of technical replicates of blood from several donors. Assay: immunoSEQ multiplex PCR; the TCRdb copy retains only in-frame clones and omits some. The table includes approximately 79,000 clones, roughly 90% detected once. From germline, CDR1 is LNHDA and CDR2 SQIVND (reference sequence). The CDR3 covers 14 residues. Trimming took 6 bases from V and 4 from J, leaving 15 bases between them. Sequenced input: T cells isolated from PBMCs. The V and J genes are TRBV19 and TRBJ1-1; TRBD1 might be the D (5 bases). The receptor's source is a human donor in good health. CDR3 DNA: TGTGCCAGTAGAAGCAGGAAGGGGTCCACTGAAGCTTTCTTT. Translated: CASRSRKGSTEAFF.